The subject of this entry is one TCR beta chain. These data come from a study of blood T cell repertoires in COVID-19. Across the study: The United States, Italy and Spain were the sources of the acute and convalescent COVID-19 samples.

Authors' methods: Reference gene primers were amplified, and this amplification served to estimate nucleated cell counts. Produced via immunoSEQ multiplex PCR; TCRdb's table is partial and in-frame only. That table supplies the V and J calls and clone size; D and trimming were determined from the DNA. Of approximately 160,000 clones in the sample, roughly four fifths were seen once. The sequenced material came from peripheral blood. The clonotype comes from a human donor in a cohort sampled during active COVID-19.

CDR3 protein: CASSRGQGLEPQHF. The CDR3 coding sequence is TGTGCCAGCAGTAGGGGACAGGGGTTAGAGCCCCAGCATTTT. This chain uses TRBV27 with TRBJ1-5; TRBD1 matches at 10 bases. Germline trimming cut 5 bases from V and 8 bases from J; bases unmatched to any gene: 6. The CDR3 runs to 14 residues. Germline CDR1 and CDR2: MNHEY and SMNVEV (reference sequence).